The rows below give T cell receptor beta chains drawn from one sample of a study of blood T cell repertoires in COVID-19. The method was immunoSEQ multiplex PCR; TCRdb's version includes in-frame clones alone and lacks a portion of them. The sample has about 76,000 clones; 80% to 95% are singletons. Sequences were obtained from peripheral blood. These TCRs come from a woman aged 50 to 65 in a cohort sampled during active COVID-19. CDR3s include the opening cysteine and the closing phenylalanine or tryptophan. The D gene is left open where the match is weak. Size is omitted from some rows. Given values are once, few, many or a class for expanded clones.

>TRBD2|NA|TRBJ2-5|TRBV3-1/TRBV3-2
TGTGCCAGCAGCCGCGGGACTAGCGGGAGGAGTGAGACCCAGTACTTC
CASSRGTSGRSETQYF
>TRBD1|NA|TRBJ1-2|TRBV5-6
TGTGCCAGCAGCTTACTACAGGGGGGAGGCTACACCTTC
CASSLLQGGGYTF
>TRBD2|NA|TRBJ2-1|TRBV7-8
TGTGCCAGCTCCCTTCTAGCGGGAGAGTACAATGAGCAGTTCTTC
CASSLLAGEYNEQFF
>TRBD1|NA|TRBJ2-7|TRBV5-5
TGTGCCAGCAGTTATACCGGGACAGGGATCTACGAGCAGTACTTC
CASSYTGTGIYEQYF
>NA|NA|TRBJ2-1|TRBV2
TGTGCCAGCAGTGACTCCTCCTACAATGAGCAGTTCTTC
CASSDSSYNEQFF
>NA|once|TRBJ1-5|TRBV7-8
TGTGCCAGCAGCTCTCCCAATCAGCCCCAGCATTTT
CASSSPNQPQHF
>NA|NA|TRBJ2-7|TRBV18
TGTGCCAGCTCACTAACCCGGGTTCCTTACGAGCAGTACTTC
CASSLTRVPYEQYF
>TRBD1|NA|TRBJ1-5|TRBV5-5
TGTGCCAGCAGCTTGGGGGACAGTTTAGGTCAGCCCCAGCATTTT
CASSLGDSLGQPQHF
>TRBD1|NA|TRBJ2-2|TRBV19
TGTGCCAGTAGTAGGGGACAGCGCGGGGAGCTGTTTTTT
CASSRGQRGELFF
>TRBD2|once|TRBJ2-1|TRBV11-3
TGTGCCAGCAGTTATACTAGCGGTCCCTACAATGAGCAGTTCTTC
CASSYTSGPYNEQFF
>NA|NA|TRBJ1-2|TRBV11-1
TGTGCCAGCAGCCCCTCGGGGGGCCGTGGCTACACCTTC
CASSPSGGRGYTF
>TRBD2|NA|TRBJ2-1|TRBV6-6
TGTGCCAGCAGTTACTCTCCCGGGGGGAACCCGTGGATCTTC
CASSYSPGGNPWIF
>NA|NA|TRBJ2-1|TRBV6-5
TGTGCCAGCAGTTACTCGAGTAGACTGGAGAGGAATGAGCAGTTCTTC
CASSYSSRLERNEQFF
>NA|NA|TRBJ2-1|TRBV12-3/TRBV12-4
TGTGCCAGCAGTCCGATGACTAGTTTTGAGCAGTTCTTC
CASSPMTSFEQFF
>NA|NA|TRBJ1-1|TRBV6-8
TGTGCCAGCCCCACCCGGCAGGGAACGACCGTGAACACTGAAGCTTTCTTT
CASPTRQGTTVNTEAFF
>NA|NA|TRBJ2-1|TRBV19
TGTGCCAGTACCTTCGCCACGCGGGGCCAGAGAGAGCAGTTCTTC
CASTFATRGQREQFF
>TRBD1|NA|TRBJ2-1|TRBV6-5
TGTGCCACCACCGGGACAGGGGGATACAATGAGCAGTTCTTC
CATTGTGGYNEQFF
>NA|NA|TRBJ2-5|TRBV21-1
TGTGCCAGCAGCAAAGTGAAAGCACAAGAGACCCAGTACTTC
CASSKVKAQETQYF
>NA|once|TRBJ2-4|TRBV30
TGTGCCTGGAGCAAACCAGGGTCCCCGGATAACATTCAGTACTTC
CAWSKPGSPDNIQYF
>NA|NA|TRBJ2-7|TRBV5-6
TGTGCCAGCAGCTTTCGGAGTACAAGCGGCTACGAGCAGTACTTC
CASSFRSTSGYEQYF
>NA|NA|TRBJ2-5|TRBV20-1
TGCAGTGCTAGCAGGGAAGAGACCCAGTACTTC
CSASREETQYF
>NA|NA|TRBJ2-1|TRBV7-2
TGTGCCAGCAGCTTCTCCGTTAACAGCGAGCAGTTCTTC
CASSFSVNSEQFF